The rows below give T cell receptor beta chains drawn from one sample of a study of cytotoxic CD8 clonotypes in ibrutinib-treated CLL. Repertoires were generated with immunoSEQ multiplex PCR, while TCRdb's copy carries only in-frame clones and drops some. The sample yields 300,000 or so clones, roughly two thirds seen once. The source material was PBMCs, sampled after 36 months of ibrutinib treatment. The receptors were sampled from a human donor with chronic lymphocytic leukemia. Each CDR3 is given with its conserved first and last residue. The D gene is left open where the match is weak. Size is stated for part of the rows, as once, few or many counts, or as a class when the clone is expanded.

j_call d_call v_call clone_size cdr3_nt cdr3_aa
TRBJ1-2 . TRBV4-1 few TGCGCCAGCAGCCAAGAAGACATTTTGCAGGCCTTGGGCTACACCTTC CASSQEDILQALGYTF
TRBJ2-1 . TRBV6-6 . TGTGCCAGCAGTTACGGGGGTCAGGGCCACAATGAGCAGTTCTTC CASSYGGQGHNEQFF
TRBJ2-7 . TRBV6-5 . TGTGCCAGTCAGAGAGAACAGGTCTCCGAGCAGTACTTC CASQREQVSEQYF
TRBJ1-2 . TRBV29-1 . TGCAGCGTAATCGGGCAGGGACGATATGGCTACACCTTC CSVIGQGRYGYTF
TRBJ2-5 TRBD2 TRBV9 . TGTGCCAGCAGCGTAGCGGGGACTAGCGGGTTCCAAGAGACCCAGTACTTC CASSVAGTSGFQETQYF
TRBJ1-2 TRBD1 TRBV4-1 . TGCGCCAGCAGCCCGGGGACAGGGGGTGTCGGCTACACCTTC CASSPGTGGVGYTF
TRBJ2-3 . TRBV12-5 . TGTGCTAGTGGTGACCTAAGCCGGACAGATACGCAGTATTTT CASGDLSRTDTQYF
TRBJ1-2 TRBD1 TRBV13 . TGTGCCAGCAGCCCCCGGACAGGTGATGGCTACACCTTC CASSPRTGDGYTF
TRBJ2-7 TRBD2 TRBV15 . TGTGCCACCAGCAGAGATCCTGACGGGAGGCCTTATTCCATGAATTACGAGCAGTACTTC CATSRDPDGRPYSMNYEQYF
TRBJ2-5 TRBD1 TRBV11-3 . TGTGCCAGCAGTCGGAGAGAGGCGACAGGGATCCGATTAGAGACCCAGTACTTC CASSRREATGIRLETQYF
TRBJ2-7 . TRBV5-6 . TGTGCCAGCAACCCCAACGGCGTTCGGTACTACGAGCAGTACTTC CASNPNGVRYYEQYF
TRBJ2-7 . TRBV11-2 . TGTGCCAGCAGCTTAGGCCCAGGGTACTACGAGCAGTACTTC CASSLGPGYYEQYF
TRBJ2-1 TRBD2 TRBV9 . TGTGCCAGCAGCTCTAGCGGGCTTACCTACAATGAGCAGTTCTTC CASSSSGLTYNEQFF
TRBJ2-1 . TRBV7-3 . TGTGCCAGCAGCCGACAGGTCTACAATGAGCAGTTCTTC CASSRQVYNEQFF
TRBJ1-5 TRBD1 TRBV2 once TGTGCCAGCAATAAGAGGGGGCAAGGCGCCAATCAGCCCCAGCATTTT CASNKRGQGANQPQHF
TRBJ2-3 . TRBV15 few TGTGCCACCAGCATGTCAGATACGCAGTATTTT CATSMSDTQYF
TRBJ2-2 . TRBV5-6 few TGTGCCAGCAGCTCATTAGGGCCTTACGCGAACACCGGGGAGCTGTTTTTT CASSSLGPYANTGELFF
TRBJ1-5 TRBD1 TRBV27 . TGTGCCAGCAACGACAGGGGCCGTAGCAATCAGCCCCAGCATTTT CASNDRGRSNQPQHF
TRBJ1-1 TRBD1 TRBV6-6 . TGTGCCAGCAGTTGGACAGGGAGAACTGAAGCTTTCTTT CASSWTGRTEAFF
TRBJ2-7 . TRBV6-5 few TGTGCCAGCAGCCGGAAAAGTAGTGGCAACGAGCAGTACTTC CASSRKSSGNEQYF
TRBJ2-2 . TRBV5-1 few TGCGCCAGCAGCTTGGTGTCCCCTCAAGGGGAGCTGTTTTTT CASSLVSPQGELFF
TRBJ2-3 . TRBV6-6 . TGTGCCAGCAGTCTCTCTTCAGATACGCAGTATTTT CASSLSSDTQYF
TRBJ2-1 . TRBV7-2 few TGTGCCAGCAGCTCACTAAGCTCCTACAATGAGCAGTTCTTC CASSSLSSYNEQFF
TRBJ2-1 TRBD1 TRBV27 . TGTGCCAGCAGTACCCGACAGGGGCCCTCTTTCTTC CASSTRQGPSFF
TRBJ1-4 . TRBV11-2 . TGTGCCAGCAGCTTGGGGGGGAGAACTAATGAAAAACTGTTTTTT CASSLGGRTNEKLFF
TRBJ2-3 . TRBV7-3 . TGTGCCAGCAGCTTAACGGCCTCAGGGGAAGATACGCAGTATTTT CASSLTASGEDTQYF
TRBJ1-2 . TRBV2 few TGTGCCAGCAGTGAAGCCTGGACGGGGTACTATGGCTACACCTTC CASSEAWTGYYGYTF
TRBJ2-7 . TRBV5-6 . TGTGCCAGCCACTCCGGCGAGTACGAGCAGTACTTC CASHSGEYEQYF
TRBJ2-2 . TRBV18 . TGTGCCAGCTCGAGGGAACAGGAAACTTTCGGAATGCTGTTTTTT CASSREQETFGMLFF
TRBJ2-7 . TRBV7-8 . TGTGCCAGCAGCCAACCATTTCCCAGAAGGGAGCCCTACGAGCAGTACTTC CASSQPFPRREPYEQYF
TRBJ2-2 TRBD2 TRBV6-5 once TGTGCCAGCAGTTACTTAGCGGGGGGGCCCGGGGAGCTGTTTTTT CASSYLAGGPGELFF
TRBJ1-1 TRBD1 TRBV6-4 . TGTGCCAGCAGTGACACGGACAGGGGGCTTCACACTGAAGCTTTCTTT CASSDTDRGLHTEAFF
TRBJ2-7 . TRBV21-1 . TGTGCCAGCAGCAAAGCCAGAGAAAAAGGCCAGGGAGGGACGTACTTC CASSKAREKGQGGTYF
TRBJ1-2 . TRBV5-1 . TGCGCCAGCAGCTTGGTGCTGGGGACTAACTATGGCTACACCTTC CASSLVLGTNYGYTF
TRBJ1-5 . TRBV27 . TGTGCCAGCAGCTCCCAGTGGCCCAACTTCAATCAGCCCCAGCATTTT CASSSQWPNFNQPQHF
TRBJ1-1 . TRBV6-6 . TGTGCCAGCATCCCCTCGGGCTGGAACACTGAAGCTTTCTTT CASIPSGWNTEAFF
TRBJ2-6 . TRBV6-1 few TGTGCCAGCATCATCTCTGGGGCCAACGTCCTGACTTTC CASIISGANVLTF
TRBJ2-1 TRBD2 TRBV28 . TGTGCCAGCAGTTACCTAGCGGAGTACAATGAGCAGTTCTTC CASSYLAEYNEQFF
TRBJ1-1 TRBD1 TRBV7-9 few TGTGCCAGCAGACAGACAGGGGAGAACACTGAAGCTTTCTTT CASRQTGENTEAFF
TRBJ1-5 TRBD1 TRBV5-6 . TGTGCCAGCAGCTTGTCCCGGGACAGGTTTAGACAGCCCCAGCATTTT CASSLSRDRFRQPQHF
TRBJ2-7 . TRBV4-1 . TGCGCCAGCAGCCAAGTTTTAGGATCCTACGAGCAGTACTTC CASSQVLGSYEQYF
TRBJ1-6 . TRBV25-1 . TGTGCCAGCAGTGGAGGGGCCAGCTCCTATAATTCACCCCTCCACTTT CASSGGASSYNSPLHF
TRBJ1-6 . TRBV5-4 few TGTGCCAGCAGCTTGATTTCAGGGAATAATTCACCCCTCCACTTT CASSLISGNNSPLHF
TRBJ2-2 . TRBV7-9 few TGTGCCAGCAGCCAACGACAGGTCCAAGGGACCGGGGAGCTGTTTTTT CASSQRQVQGTGELFF
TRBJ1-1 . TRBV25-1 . TGTGCCAGCAGTCTGGCGAAGGGCACTGAAGCTTTCTTT CASSLAKGTEAFF
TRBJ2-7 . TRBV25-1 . TGTGCCACCAAAGGGAAGTTCTACGAGCAGTACTTC CATKGKFYEQYF
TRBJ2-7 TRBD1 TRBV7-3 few TGTGCCAGCAGCCTCGGACAGGGGGCCTACGAGCAGTACTTC CASSLGQGAYEQYF
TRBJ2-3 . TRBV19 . TGTGCCAGTAGTATAACATCAGCGGCAGATACGCAGTATTTT CASSITSAADTQYF
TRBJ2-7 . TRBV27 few TGTGCCAGCAGGGCGGGCTTCTACGAGCAGTACTTC CASRAGFYEQYF
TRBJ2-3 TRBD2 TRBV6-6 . TGTGCCAGCAGACTAGCGCGCACAGATACGCAGTATTTT CASRLARTDTQYF
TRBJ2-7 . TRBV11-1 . TGTGCCAGCAGCGTGGACAAGCCCGGGGAGCAGTACTTC CASSVDKPGEQYF
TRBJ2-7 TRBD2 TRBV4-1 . TGCGCCAGCAGCCAAGGTGGGCGGGGGGCCCACTACGAGCAGTACTTC CASSQGGRGAHYEQYF
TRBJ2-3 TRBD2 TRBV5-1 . TGCGCCAGCGGAATCAACTTAGCGGGAAGCACAGATACGCAGTATTTT CASGINLAGSTDTQYF
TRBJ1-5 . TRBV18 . TGTGCCAGCTCACCACCGGCAGTCAATCAGCCCCAGCATTTT CASSPPAVNQPQHF
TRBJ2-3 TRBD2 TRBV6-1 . TGTGCCAGCAGGGAGATACTAGCGGGGGGGACGCAGTATTTT CASREILAGGTQYF